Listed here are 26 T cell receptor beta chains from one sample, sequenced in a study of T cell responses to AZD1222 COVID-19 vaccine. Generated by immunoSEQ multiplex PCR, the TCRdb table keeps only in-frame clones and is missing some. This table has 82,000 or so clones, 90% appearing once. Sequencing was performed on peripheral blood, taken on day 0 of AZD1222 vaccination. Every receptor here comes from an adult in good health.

The CDR3 protein is CASTSPTASNQPQHF. CDR3 coding DNA: TGTGCCAGCACCTCTCCGACAGCGTCAAATCAGCCCCAGCATTTT. The rearrangement joins TRBV28 to TRBJ1-5; TRBD1 might be the D (5 bases). The length of the CDR3 is 15 residues. The germline V gene encodes CDR1 MDHEN and CDR2 SYDVKM. Trimming stripped 7 bases from V and 4 bases from J, with 17 bases between.

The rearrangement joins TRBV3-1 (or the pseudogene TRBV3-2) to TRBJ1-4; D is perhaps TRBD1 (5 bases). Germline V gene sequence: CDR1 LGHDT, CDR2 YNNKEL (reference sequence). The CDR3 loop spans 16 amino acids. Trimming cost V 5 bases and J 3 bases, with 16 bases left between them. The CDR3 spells CASSTGTLGANEKLFF. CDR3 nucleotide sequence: TGTGCCAGCAGCACCGGGACTTTGGGAGCTAATGAAAAACTGTTTTTT.

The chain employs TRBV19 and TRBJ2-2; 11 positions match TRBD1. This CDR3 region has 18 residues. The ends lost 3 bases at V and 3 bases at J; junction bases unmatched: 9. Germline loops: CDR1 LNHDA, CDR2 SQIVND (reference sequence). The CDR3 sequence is CASSIRWTGGGYTGELFF. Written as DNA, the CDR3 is TGTGCCAGTAGTATCCGCTGGACAGGGGGCGGGTACACCGGGGAGCTGTTTTTT.

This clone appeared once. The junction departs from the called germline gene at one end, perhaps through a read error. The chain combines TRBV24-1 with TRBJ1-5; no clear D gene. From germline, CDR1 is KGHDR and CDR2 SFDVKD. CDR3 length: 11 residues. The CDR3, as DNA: TGCGTCCCTGAAAGCAATCAGCCCCAGCATTTT. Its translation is CVPESNQPQHF.

CDR3 region: CAWSVRGAQFF. CDR3 in DNA: TGTGCCTGGAGTGTACGGGGTGCGCAGTTCTTC. This chain connects TRBV30 to TRBJ2-1; possibly TRBD2 for D (5 bases). CDR1 and CDR2 (germline): GTSNPN, SVGIG (reference sequence). Trimming pared 0 bases from V and 12 bases from J, leaving 9 bases between. This CDR3 comprises 11 residues.

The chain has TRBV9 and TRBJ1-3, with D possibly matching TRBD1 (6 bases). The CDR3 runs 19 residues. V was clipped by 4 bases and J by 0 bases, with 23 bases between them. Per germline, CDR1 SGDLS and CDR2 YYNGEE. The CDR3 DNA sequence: TGTGCCAGCAGCCCCGAGGGGATATCCAGGGGAAACTCTGGAAACACCATATATTTT. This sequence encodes CASSPEGISRGNSGNTIYF.

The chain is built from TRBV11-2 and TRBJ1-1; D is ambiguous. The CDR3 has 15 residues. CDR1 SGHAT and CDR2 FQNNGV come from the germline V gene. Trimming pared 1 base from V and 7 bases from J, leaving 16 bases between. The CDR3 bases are TGTGCCAGCAGCTTAGCGATGGGGAGCATCGGTGAAGCTTTCTTT. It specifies CASSLAMGSIGEAFF.

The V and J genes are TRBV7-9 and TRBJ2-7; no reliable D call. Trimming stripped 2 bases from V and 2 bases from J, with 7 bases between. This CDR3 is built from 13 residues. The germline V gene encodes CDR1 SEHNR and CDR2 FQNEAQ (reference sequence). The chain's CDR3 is CASSLRATYEQYF. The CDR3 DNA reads TGTGCCAGCAGCTTACGGGCAACCTACGAGCAGTACTTC.

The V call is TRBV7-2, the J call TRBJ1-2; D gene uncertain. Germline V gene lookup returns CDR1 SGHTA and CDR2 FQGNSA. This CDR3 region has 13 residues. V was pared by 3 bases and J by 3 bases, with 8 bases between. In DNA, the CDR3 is TGTGCCAGCAGCTTTTCGACTGACTATGGCTACACCTTC. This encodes CASSFSTDYGYTF.

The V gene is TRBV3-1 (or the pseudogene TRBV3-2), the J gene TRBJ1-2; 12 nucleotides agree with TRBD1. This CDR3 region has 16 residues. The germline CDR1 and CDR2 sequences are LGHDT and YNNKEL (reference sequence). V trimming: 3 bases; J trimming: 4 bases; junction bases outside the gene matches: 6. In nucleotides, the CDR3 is TGTGCCAGCAGCCACGAAGGGACAGGGGGCGCCTATGGCTACACCTTC. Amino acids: CASSHEGTGGAYGYTF.

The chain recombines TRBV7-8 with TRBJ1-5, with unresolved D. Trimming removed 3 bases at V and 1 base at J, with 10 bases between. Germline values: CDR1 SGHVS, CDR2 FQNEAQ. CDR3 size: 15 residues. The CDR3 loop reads CASSLEARSNQPQHF. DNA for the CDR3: TGTGCCAGCAGCTTGGAGGCGAGGAGCAATCAGCCCCAGCATTTT.

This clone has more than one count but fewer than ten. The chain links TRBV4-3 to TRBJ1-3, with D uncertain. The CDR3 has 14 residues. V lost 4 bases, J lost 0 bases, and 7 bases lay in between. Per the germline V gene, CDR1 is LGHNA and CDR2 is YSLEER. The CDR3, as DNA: TGCGCCAGCAGCCTTGGGATCTCTGGAAACACCATATATTTT. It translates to CASSLGISGNTIYF.

The CDR3 sequence: CASSFRDRGFGYTF. The CDR3 nucleotides are TGTGCCAGCAGCTTCCGGGACAGGGGATTTGGCTACACCTTC. V and J are TRBV27 and TRBJ1-2, with 10 bases that match TRBD1. The germline gives CDR1 MNHEY, CDR2 SMNVEV (reference sequence). The trim removed 6 bases at V and 7 bases at J, leaving 8 bases unmatched. The CDR3 has 14 residues.

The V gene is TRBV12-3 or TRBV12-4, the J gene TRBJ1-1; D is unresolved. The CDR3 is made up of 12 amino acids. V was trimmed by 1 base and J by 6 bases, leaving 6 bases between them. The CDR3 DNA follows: TGTGCCAGCAGTTTAGGGCAGCCTGAAGCTTTCTTT. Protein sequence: CASSLGQPEAFF.

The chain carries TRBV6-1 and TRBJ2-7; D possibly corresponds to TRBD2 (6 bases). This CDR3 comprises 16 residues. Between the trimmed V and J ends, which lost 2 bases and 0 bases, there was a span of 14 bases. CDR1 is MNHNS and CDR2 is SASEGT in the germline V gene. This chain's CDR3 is CASSESGGVISYEQYF. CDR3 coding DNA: TGTGCCAGCAGTGAATCGGGCGGGGTAATCTCCTACGAGCAGTACTTC.

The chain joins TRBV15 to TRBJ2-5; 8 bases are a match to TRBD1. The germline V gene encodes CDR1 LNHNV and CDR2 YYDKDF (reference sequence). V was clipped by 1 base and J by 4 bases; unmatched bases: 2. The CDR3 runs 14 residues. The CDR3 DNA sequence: TGTGCCACCAGCAGAGCCAGGGGGCGAGAGACCCAGTACTTC. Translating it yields CATSRARGRETQYF.

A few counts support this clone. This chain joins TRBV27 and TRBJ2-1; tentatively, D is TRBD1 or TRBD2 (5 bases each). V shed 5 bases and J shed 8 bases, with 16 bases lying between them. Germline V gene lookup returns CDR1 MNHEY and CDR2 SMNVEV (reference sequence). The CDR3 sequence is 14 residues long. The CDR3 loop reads CASSLGRERHEQFF. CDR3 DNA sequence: TGTGCCAGCAGTCTGGGCAGGGAGAGGCATGAGCAGTTCTTC.

The CDR3, as DNA: TGTGCCAGCAGACGGACAGGGAGGGGCTACACCTTC. Its protein product is CASRRTGRGYTF. J is TRBJ1-2 and V is TRBV6-5; 8 nucleotides match TRBD1. The length of the CDR3 is 12 residues. Germline CDR1 MNHEY, CDR2 SVGAGI. Unmatched junction bases numbered 5, after V lost 6 bases and J lost 8 bases.

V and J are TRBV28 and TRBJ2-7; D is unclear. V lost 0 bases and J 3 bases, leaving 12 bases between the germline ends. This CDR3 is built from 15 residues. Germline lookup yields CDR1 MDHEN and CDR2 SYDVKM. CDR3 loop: CASSLWAGLVYEQYF. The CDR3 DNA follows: TGTGCCAGCAGTTTATGGGCCGGTTTAGTCTACGAGCAGTACTTC.

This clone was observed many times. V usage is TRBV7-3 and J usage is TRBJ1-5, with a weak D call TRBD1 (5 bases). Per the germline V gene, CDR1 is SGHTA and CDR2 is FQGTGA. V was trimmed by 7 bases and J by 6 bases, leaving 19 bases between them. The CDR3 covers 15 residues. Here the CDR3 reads CASTSGEGVSQPQHF. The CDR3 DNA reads TGTGCCAGCACCTCCGGGGAAGGGGTCAGTCAGCCCCAGCATTTT.

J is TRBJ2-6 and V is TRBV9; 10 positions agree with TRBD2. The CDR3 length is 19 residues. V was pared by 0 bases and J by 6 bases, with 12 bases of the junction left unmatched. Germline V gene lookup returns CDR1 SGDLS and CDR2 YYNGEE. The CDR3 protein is CASSVVERGGPGEANVLTF. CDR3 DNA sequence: TGTGCCAGCAGCGTAGTGGAGCGGGGGGGACCTGGTGAGGCCAACGTCCTGACTTTC.

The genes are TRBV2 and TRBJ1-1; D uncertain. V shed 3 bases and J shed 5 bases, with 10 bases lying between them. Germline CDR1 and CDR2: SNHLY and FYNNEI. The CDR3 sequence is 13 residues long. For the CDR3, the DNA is TGTGCCAGCAGTGACTGGGCGAGGACTGAAGCTTTCTTT. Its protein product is CASSDWARTEAFF.

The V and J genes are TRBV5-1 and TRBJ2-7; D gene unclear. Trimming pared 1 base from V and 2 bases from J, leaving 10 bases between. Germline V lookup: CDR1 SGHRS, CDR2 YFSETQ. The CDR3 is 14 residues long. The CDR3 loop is CASSLSGSPYEQYF. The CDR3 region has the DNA TGCGCCAGCAGCTTGTCTGGCAGTCCCTACGAGCAGTACTTC.

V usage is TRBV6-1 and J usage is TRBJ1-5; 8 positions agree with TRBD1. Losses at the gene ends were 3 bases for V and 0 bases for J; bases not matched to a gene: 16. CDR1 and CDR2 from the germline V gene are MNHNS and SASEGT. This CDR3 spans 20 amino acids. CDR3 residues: CASSETGGRGLMGSNQPQHF. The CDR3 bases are TGTGCCAGCAGTGAGACGGGGGGCAGGGGGCTAATGGGTAGCAATCAGCCCCAGCATTTT.

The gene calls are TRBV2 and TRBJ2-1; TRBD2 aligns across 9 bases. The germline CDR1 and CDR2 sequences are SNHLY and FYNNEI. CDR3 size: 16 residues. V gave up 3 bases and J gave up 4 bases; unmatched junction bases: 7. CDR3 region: CASSEVRLAVYNEQFF. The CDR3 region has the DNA TGTGCCAGCAGTGAGGTCCGACTAGCGGTTTACAATGAGCAGTTCTTC.

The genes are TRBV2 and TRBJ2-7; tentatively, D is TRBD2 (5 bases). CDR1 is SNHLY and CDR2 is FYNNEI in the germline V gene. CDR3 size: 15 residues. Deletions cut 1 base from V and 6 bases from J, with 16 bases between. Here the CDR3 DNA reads TGTGCCAGCAGTGAAGGCACCCCGCGGAGGAGCGAGCAGTACTTC. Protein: CASSEGTPRRSEQYF.